Listed here are 14 T cell receptor beta chains from one sample, sequenced in a study of control samples from healthy donors and cancer patients. Profiling relied on immunoSEQ multiplex PCR, and the TCRdb table lists in-frame clones only, not all of them. The repertoire holds roughly 120,000 clones, with around 89% as singletons. Sequencing was carried out using PBMCs. Receptors were obtained from a woman aged 45-65 years with colorectal cancer.

The V gene is TRBV18, the J gene TRBJ2-1; 10 bases are a match to TRBD2. This CDR3 is built from 18 residues. Germline V gene data show CDR1 as KGHSH and CDR2 as LQKENI. Germline trimming cut 2 bases from V and 0 bases from J; bases unmatched to any gene: 7. The CDR3 reads CASSPNGLAATSYNEQFF. The CDR3 DNA reads as TGTGCCAGCTCACCAAATGGACTAGCGGCCACCTCCTACAATGAGCAGTTCTTC.

The chain carries TRBV5-6 and TRBJ1-1; D is uncertain. Germline CDR1 SGHDT, CDR2 YYEEEE. This CDR3 region has 13 residues. V gave up 4 bases and J gave up 2 bases, with 9 bases separating them. The CDR3 DNA sequence: TGTGCCAGCAGCCCGGACGGTAACACTGAAGCTTTCTTT. Its protein product is CASSPDGNTEAFF.

V is TRBV15 and J is TRBJ1-4; perhaps TRBD1 as D (6 bases). Germline CDR1 LNHNV, CDR2 YYDKDF (reference sequence). Trimming removed 0 bases at V and 4 bases at J, with 9 bases between. The length of the CDR3 is 15 residues. CDR3 DNA: TGTGCCACCAGCAGAGACAGGGGAGATAATGAAAAACTGTTTTTT. It yields the protein CATSRDRGDNEKLFF. Combining the CDR3 with reference TRBV15 and TRBJ1-4 gives the whole variable domain DAMVIQNPRYQVTQFGKPVTLSCSQTLNHNVMYWYQQKSSQAPKLLFHYYDKDFNNEADTPDNFQSRRPNTSFCFLDIRSPGLGDTAMYLCATSRDRGDNEKLFFGSGTQLSVL.

The chain has TRBV7-9 and TRBJ2-5; D is possibly TRBD2 (5 bases). Trimming cost V 0 bases and J 5 bases, with 10 bases left between them. Germline values: CDR1 SEHNR, CDR2 FQNEAQ (reference sequence). This CDR3 comprises 14 residues. The CDR3 spells CASSLAGIAETQYF. As DNA, the CDR3 is TGTGCCAGCAGCTTAGCCGGAATAGCGGAGACCCAGTACTTC. Full variable domain (rest looked up from reference TRBV7-9 and TRBJ2-5): DTGVSQNPRHKITKRGQNVTFRCDPISEHNRLYWYRQTLGQGPEFLTYFQNEAQLEKSRLLSDRFSAERPKGSFSTLEIQRTEQGDSAMYLCASSLAGIAETQYFGPGTRLLVL.

In DNA, the CDR3 is TGTGCCAGCAGCTCAGATTGGGACAGGGGTCCCCACCCCTACAATGAGCAGTTCTTC. Protein product: CASSSDWDRGPHPYNEQFF. V and J are TRBV11-3 and TRBJ2-1; 10 bases are a match to TRBD1. This CDR3 has 19 amino acids. V shed 4 bases, J shed 2 bases, and the junction held 14 bases outside the gene matches. Germline CDR1 and CDR2: SGHNT and YENEEA.

V gene TRBV10-3 combines with J gene TRBJ2-3; 12 bases line up with TRBD2. Germline CDR1 is ENHRY and CDR2 is SYGVKD. V dropped 2 bases and J dropped 2; count of bases not matched to a gene: 2. This CDR3 comprises 16 residues. CDR3 DNA sequence: TGTGCCATCAGTGAGGGACTAGCGGGATACACAGATACGCAGTATTTT. As protein: CAISEGLAGYTDTQYF.

In its sample, this clone was seen once. The genes are TRBV24-1 and TRBJ2-1; no firm D call. Germline CDR1 is KGHDR and CDR2 is SFDVKD. The CDR3 has 14 amino acids. V shed 3 bases and J shed 6 bases, with 11 bases lying between them. The CDR3 spells CATSDGIKGNEQFF. CDR3 nucleotides: TGTGCCACCAGTGATGGGATTAAGGGCAATGAGCAGTTCTTC.

The chain has TRBV9 and TRBJ2-3; 9 nucleotides agree with TRBD1. The V segment lost 0 bases and the J segment 6 bases; nucleotides outside the gene matches: 5. The CDR3 spans 15 residues. Per the germline V gene, CDR1 is SGDLS and CDR2 is YYNGEE. CDR3 DNA sequence: TGTGCCAGCAGCGTAGCGGGACAGGGTTGGGATACGCAGTATTTT. As protein: CASSVAGQGWDTQYF.

This chain connects TRBV2 to TRBJ1-5; D ambiguous. This CDR3 is 12 amino acids long. The V end was cut by 0 bases, the J end by 7 bases, with 4 bases between. The germline CDR1 and CDR2 sequences are SNHLY and FYNNEI. The CDR3 nucleotides are TGTGCCAGCAGTGAAGCCGTGCAGCCCCAGCATTTT. Amino acid sequence: CASSEAVQPQHF.

The chain combines TRBV3-1 (or the pseudogene TRBV3-2) with TRBJ2-3; 13 nucleotides align to TRBD2. The CDR3 contains 18 residues. Germline CDR1 reads LGHDT; CDR2 reads YNNKEL (reference sequence). The junction had 6 bases not matched to a gene; V was cut back by 3 bases and J by 0 bases. This chain's CDR3 is CASSHGLAGETSTDTQYF. DNA for the CDR3: TGTGCCAGCAGCCACGGACTAGCGGGGGAGACTAGCACAGATACGCAGTATTTT.

This clone appeared once. CDR3 in amino acids: CASSLDRTGANVLTF. The CDR3 DNA is TGTGCCAGCAGCTTAGACCGCACTGGGGCCAACGTCCTGACTTTC. The chain carries TRBV11-2 and TRBJ2-6, with no clear D. V lost 0 bases to trimming and J lost 2 bases, with 5 bases between them. The CDR3 is made up of 15 amino acids. Germline V CDR1 and CDR2: SGHAT, FQNNGV.

The table lists this clone with a few counts. This chain links TRBV4-1 with TRBJ2-1, with 7 bases aligning to TRBD2. Germline CDR1 MGHRA, CDR2 YSYEKL. Losses at the gene ends were 4 bases for V and 10 bases for J; bases not matched to a gene: 10. This CDR3 region has 14 residues. This CDR3 reads CASSPGLLWGEQFF. The CDR3 nucleotides read TGCGCCAGCAGCCCGGGACTATTATGGGGGGAGCAGTTCTTC.

The DNA of the CDR3 is TGTGCCAGCAGCCCGGGCCCTATGAGTGGAGGCTACACCTTC. Amino acids: CASSPGPMSGGYTF. This chain joins TRBV3-1 (or the pseudogene TRBV3-2) and TRBJ1-2; D uncertain. Trimming removed 4 bases from V and 8 bases from J, with 17 bases in between. The CDR3 spans 14 residues. Germline assignment: CDR1 LGHDT and CDR2 YNNKEL (reference sequence).

The V gene is TRBV3-1 (or the pseudogene TRBV3-2), the J gene TRBJ2-3, with D perhaps matching TRBD2 (5 bases). Trimming removed 8 bases from V and 0 bases from J, with 12 bases in between. The CDR3 has 14 amino acids. Per germline, CDR1 LGHDT and CDR2 YNNKEL (reference sequence). The CDR3 is CASANRTSTDTQYF. The CDR3 region has the DNA TGTGCCAGCGCCAATAGGACTAGCACAGATACGCAGTATTTT.